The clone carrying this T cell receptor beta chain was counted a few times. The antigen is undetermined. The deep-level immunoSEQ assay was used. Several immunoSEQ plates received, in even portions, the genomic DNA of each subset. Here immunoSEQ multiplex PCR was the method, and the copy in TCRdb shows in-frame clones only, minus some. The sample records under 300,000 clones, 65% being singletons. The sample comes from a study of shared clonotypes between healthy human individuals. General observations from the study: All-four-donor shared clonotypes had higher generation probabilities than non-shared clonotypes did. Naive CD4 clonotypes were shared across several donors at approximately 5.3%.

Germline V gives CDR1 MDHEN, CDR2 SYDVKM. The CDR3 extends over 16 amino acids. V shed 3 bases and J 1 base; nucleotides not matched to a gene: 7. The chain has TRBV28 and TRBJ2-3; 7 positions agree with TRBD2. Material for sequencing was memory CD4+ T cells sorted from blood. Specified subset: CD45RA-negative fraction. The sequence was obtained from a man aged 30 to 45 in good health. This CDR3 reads CASSLRRGSGTDTQYF. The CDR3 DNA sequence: TGTGCCAGCAGTTTGCGGCGCGGGAGTGGCACAGATACGCAGTATTTT.